This TCR beta chain was sequenced for a study of Graves' ophthalmopathy and Graves' hyperthyroidism. Study conclusions and caveats: Sensitivity reached roughly 70% and specificity approximately 72% when the model predicted ophthalmopathy progression. A classifier, a 13-signature model, separated ophthalmopathy from stable hyperthyroidism with 85% to 90% sensitivity and 65% to 83% specificity.

Pregnancy or lactation, uncontrolled infections and other autoimmune diseases were grounds for excluding patients. TCR beta CDR3 amplification used RNA transcripts. An initial RT-PCR round employing HTBI primers preceded a second-round multiplex PCR. TCRdb re-called the multiplex PCR reads with MiXCR, one entry per CDR3 protein. The table lists 620,000 or so distinct CDR3 sequences, over 20% of them singletons. Many counts were recorded for this clonotype. The antigen is undetermined. J gave up 3 bases and V 5 bases, and 7 bases lay outside the gene matches. Per germline, CDR1 LNHDA and CDR2 SQIVND (reference sequence). The CDR3 extends over 15 amino acids.

The sequence derives from a woman younger than 35 with stable Graves' hyperthyroidism. Some clones in this sample may be carry-over from other donors' samples. Sequencing input: peripheral blood. This chain joins TRBV19 and TRBJ2-7, with TRBD2 matching 10 bases. Here the CDR3 DNA reads TGTGCCAGTAGTCCCAGGGCTAGCGGGGGCTACGAGCAGTACTTC. It codes for CASSPRASGGYEQYF. Supplemented by reference TRBV19 and TRBJ2-7, the full variable domain reads DGGITQSPKYLFRKEGQNVTLSCEQNLNHDAMYWYRQDPGQGLRLIYYSQIVNDFQKGDIAEGYSVSREKKESFPLTVTSAQKNPTAFYLCASSPRASGGYEQYFGPGTRLTVT.